This T cell receptor beta chain was documented in a study of metastatic and nonmetastatic thyroid tumors. Across the study: Peripheral blood and tumor or nodule samples from malignant and benign thyroid patients were compared.

Per the authors' pipeline: Differences in CDR3 between clinicopathological groups were drawn on to build a classifier intended to discriminate distant-metastatic papillary thyroid cancer patients. Through MiXCR, TCRdb re-clonotyped the PCR reads. The V and J calls were determined by TCRdb, not by the authors. The table records 35,000 to 45,000 clones, 20% to 25% of them present only once. Study conclusions and caveats: Malignant thyroid tumors reportedly had TCR beta diversity that was significantly higher than in benign nodules, in blood and tumor.

All patients were treatment-naive before thyroid surgery. This clone was seen a few times. Its antigen remains unidentified. The CDR3 covers 16 residues. V lost 6 bases and J lost 0, with 16 bases in between. CDR1 and CDR2 (germline): MNHNS, SASEGT. This receptor was taken from a female donor with papillary thyroid cancer or a benign thyroid nodule (not recorded which). Some clones in this sample may be carry-over from other donors' samples. The sequencing input was blood. The chain combines TRBV6-1 with TRBJ2-3; D unclear. The CDR3 DNA reads as TGTGCCAGCAGCTTGGCCCTTTCCCCAAGCACAGATACGCAGTATTTT. It translates to CASSLALSPSTDTQYF.